This TCR beta chain was recovered during a study of OX40 agonist ivuxolimab in advanced cancers. Assay: immunoSEQ multiplex PCR; the TCRdb copy retains only in-frame clones and omits some. Here the sample spans about 67,000 clones, over 75% being singletons. Trimming stripped 6 bases from V and 7 bases from J, with 13 bases between. There are 13 residues in the CDR3. Germline V gene sequence: CDR1 MNHNS, CDR2 SASEGT. This sequence was found in an adult with an advanced solid tumor such as melanoma, head and neck, liver or kidney cancer. The gene calls are TRBV6-1 and TRBJ2-1; D call uncertain. The sample in question was CD4+ or CD8+ T cells sorted from blood, obtained in a trial of the OX40 agonist ivuxolimab. The CDR3 here is CASRLTELNEQFF. The CDR3 DNA reads TGTGCCAGCAGACTGACGGAATTGAATGAGCAGTTCTTC.